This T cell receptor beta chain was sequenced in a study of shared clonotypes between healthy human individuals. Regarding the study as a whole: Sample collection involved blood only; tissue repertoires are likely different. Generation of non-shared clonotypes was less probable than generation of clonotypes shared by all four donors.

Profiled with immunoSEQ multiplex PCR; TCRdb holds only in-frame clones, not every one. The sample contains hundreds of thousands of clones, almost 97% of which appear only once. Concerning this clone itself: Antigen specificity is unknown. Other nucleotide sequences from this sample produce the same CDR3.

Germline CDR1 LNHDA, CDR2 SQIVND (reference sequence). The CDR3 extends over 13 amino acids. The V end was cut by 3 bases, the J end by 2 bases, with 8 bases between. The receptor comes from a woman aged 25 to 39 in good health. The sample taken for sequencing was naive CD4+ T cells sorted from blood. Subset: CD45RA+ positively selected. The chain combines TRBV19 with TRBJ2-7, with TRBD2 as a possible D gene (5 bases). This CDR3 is CASSISGTYEQYF. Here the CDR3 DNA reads TGTGCCAGTAGTATCAGCGGTACCTACGAGCAGTACTTC.